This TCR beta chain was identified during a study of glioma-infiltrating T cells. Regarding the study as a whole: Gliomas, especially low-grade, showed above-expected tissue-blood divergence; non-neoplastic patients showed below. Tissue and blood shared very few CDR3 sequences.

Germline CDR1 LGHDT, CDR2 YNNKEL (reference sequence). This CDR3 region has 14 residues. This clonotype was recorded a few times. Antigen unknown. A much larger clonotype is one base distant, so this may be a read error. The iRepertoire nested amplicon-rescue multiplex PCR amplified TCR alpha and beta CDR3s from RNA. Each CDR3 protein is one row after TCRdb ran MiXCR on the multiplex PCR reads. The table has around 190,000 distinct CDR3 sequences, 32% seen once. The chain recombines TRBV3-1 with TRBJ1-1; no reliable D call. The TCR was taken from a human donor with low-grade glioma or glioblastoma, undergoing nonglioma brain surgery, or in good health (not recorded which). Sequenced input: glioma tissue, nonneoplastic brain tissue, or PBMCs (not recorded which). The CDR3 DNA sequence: TGTGCCACCAGCCAAGATAAGGGGAACACTGAAGCTTTCTTT. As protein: CATSQDKGNTEAFF.